This T cell receptor beta chain appears in the sequencing data of a study of spatial heterogeneity in lung cancer. TCRdb reanalysed the 5' RACE reads using MiXCR and keeps one entry per CDR3 protein. This table holds some 39,000 distinct CDR3 sequences, approximately 6.3% found once. This clonotype was detected many times. The time point is: sample taken at primary tumor resection. Sequencing was performed on whole RNA extracted from tumor and nontumor lung tissue, or from frozen PBMC, and the material was left unsorted. The sequences come from PBMCs, collected at surgery. The receptor's source is a female donor with early-stage non-small cell lung cancer.

The DNA for the CDR3 is TGTGCCAGCAAATGGGGAACAGGCACAGATACGCAGTATTTT. This codes for CASKWGTGTDTQYF. The chain has TRBV27 and TRBJ2-3, with D uncertain. The CDR3 has 14 amino acids. Per the germline V gene, CDR1 is MNHEY and CDR2 is SMNVEV (reference sequence). V was cut by 7 bases and J by 1 base, with 12 bases left in between.